The rows below give T cell receptor beta chains drawn from one sample of a study of PD-1 blockade in classical Hodgkin lymphoma. Clones were sequenced by immunoSEQ multiplex PCR, and TCRdb holds only the in-frame ones, with some missing. Of around 66,000 clones listed, 71% were seen once; the top ten hold less than 9.5%. The input for sequencing was peripheral blood mononuclear cells (PBMCs), taken before the second cycle of nivolumab. The receptors shown here come from a human donor with classical Hodgkin lymphoma. Both conserved end residues are part of each CDR3. D genes are given only for firm matches. Clone size is shown for a subset of rows, as once, few, many or a class of expanded clone.

len | j_gene | v_gene | abundance | d_gene | CDR3nt | CDR3aa
14 | TRBJ1-5 | TRBV10-3 | . | TRBD1 | TGTGCCATCAGCAGTACAGGGGGCATCCAGCCCCAGCATTTT | CAISSTGGIQPQHF
14 | TRBJ2-7 | TRBV7-9 | . | . | TGTGCCAGCAGCTTTCGACTAGATTACAACGAGCAGTACTTC | CASSFRLDYNEQYF
15 | TRBJ2-3 | TRBV5-1 | . | . | TGCGCCAGCAGCCCGGAGGGGGGGCCCACAGATACGCAGTATTTT | CASSPEGGPTDTQYF
16 | TRBJ2-7 | TRBV13 | . | TRBD2 | TGTGCCAGCAGCTTTACTAGCGGGGGCTACCAGGACGAGCAGTACTTC | CASSFTSGGYQDEQYF
16 | TRBJ2-3 | TRBV5-1 | . | . | TGCGCCAGCAGCTTGGCCGGAGCTACTAGCACAGATACGCAGTATTTT | CASSLAGATSTDTQYF
14 | TRBJ1-5 | TRBV28 | . | . | TGTGCCAGCAGTTCGCCCGGGGTGGTGGGGCCCCAGCATTTT | CASSSPGVVGPQHF
15 | TRBJ1-2 | TRBV28 | . | . | TGTGCCAGCAGTTTATTGGGGCCAGGGTACTATGGCTACACCTTC | CASSLLGPGYYGYTF
15 | TRBJ1-5 | TRBV28 | . | . | TGTGCCAGCAGTTTGGTGCCCGGGGGGGATCAGCCCCAGCATTTT | CASSLVPGGDQPQHF
11 | TRBJ1-1 | TRBV6-5 | . | . | TGTGCCAGCAGTAACTCAGGGCGGGCTTTCTTT | CASSNSGRAFF
15 | TRBJ1-4 | TRBV27 | few | TRBD1 | TGTGCCAGCAGCTCCGGCGGGACAGTTAATGAAAAACTGTTTTTT | CASSSGGTVNEKLFF
15 | TRBJ1-2 | TRBV5-1 | . | TRBD1 | TGCGCCAGCAGCCTCCAGGGACAGGGGGCGGATGGCTACACCTTC | CASSLQGQGADGYTF
17 | TRBJ2-2 | TRBV18 | . | . | TGTGCCAGCTCTCAGACTCTTCCAGGGGACTACGCCGGGGAGCTGTTTTTT | CASSQTLPGDYAGELFF
15 | TRBJ2-6 | TRBV2 | . | . | TGTGCCAGCAGTTCAGGGTTCTCTGGGGCCAACGTCCTGACTTTC | CASSSGFSGANVLTF
14 | TRBJ1-1 | TRBV5-1 | few | . | TGCGCCAGCAGCTTGGATCAGGGACTCACTGAAGCTTTCTTT | CASSLDQGLTEAFF
15 | TRBJ2-7 | TRBV5-1 | . | . | TGCGCCAGCAGCTTGGCCTGGGGGTCCTTGGGCGAGCAGTACTTC | CASSLAWGSLGEQYF
15 | TRBJ1-1 | TRBV4-1 | . | . | TGCGCCAGCAGCCAAGATAAACAGATAAACACTGAAGCTTTCTTT | CASSQDKQINTEAFF
11 | TRBJ1-2 | TRBV29-1 | . | . | TGCAGCGGCTTCTCAGGGAATGGCTACACCTTC | CSGFSGNGYTF
16 | TRBJ1-5 | TRBV7-9 | . | . | TGTGCCAGCAGCTTAGGGGGAGACTGGCGCAATCAGCCCCAGCATTTT | CASSLGGDWRNQPQHF
12 | TRBJ1-1 | TRBV7-9 | few | . | TGTGCCAGCAGCCTCATAAACACTGAAGCTTTCTTT | CASSLINTEAFF
14 | TRBJ2-2 | TRBV2 | . | TRBD2 | TGTGCCAGCAGGGCGGGAGCGAACACCGGGGAGCTGTTTTTT | CASRAGANTGELFF